One sample yielded the 14 T cell receptor beta chains listed below, sequenced in a study of CD8 T cells in ankylosing spondylitis. MiXCR was run by TCRdb on the 5' RACE reads, yielding one entry per CDR3 protein. The repertoire holds 100,000 to 150,000 distinct CDR3 sequences, roughly an eighth seen once, with under 3% in the top ten. The sample consisted of blood, either unsorted or a sorted T cell fraction (not recorded which). The receptors were sampled from a female donor with ankylosing spondylitis or in good health (not recorded which).

This clonotype was counted at least ten times. This chain uses TRBV29-1 with TRBJ1-2; D is ambiguous. This CDR3 is built from 12 residues. Trimming shortened V by 4 bases and J by 1 base, and 7 bases separated the two germline ends. Per germline, CDR1 SQVTM and CDR2 ANQGSEA. CDR3 amino acids: CSVGSDNYGYTF. The CDR3, as DNA: TGCAGCGTTGGGTCAGATAACTATGGCTACACCTTC.

This chain joins TRBV29-1 and TRBJ2-2, with a possible D match to TRBD1 (8 bases). V was trimmed by 7 bases and J by 4 bases, leaving 16 bases between them. This CDR3 is built from 14 residues. Per germline, CDR1 SQVTM and CDR2 ANQGSEA. The CDR3 sequence is CSGHRGGSTGELFF. In nucleotides, the CDR3 is TGCAGCGGCCACAGGGGGGGGAGCACCGGGGAGCTGTTTTTT.

This sequence joins TRBV5-5 and TRBJ1-1; D is perhaps TRBD1 (5 bases). The V gene's germline CDR1 is SGHKS and CDR2 YYEKEE (reference sequence). The CDR3 has 15 residues. Trimming stripped 1 base from V and 0 bases from J, with 10 bases between. The CDR3 sequence: CASSLYGGVNTEAFF. CDR3 bases: TGTGCCAGCAGCTTGTACGGGGGGGTGAACACTGAAGCTTTCTTT. Looking up the rest from reference TRBV5-5 and TRBJ1-1 gives the full variable domain: DAGVTQSPTHLIKTRGQQVTLRCSPISGHKSVSWYQQVLGQGPQFIFQYYEKEERGRGNFPDRFSARQFPNYSSELNVNALLLGDSALYLCASSLYGGVNTEAFFGQGTRLTVV.

This clonotype was counted only a few times. This rearrangement joins TRBV5-1 to TRBJ2-1; 7 bases align to TRBD2. This CDR3 has 16 amino acids. Trimming took 0 bases from V and 4 from J; bases not matched to a gene: 7. CDR1 is SGHRS, CDR2 YFSETQ, per germline. CDR3 amino acids: CASSLAPSGDYNEQFF. CDR3 DNA: TGCGCCAGCAGCTTGGCTCCTAGCGGAGATTACAATGAGCAGTTCTTC.

This clonotype was detected many times. The rearrangement uses TRBV7-2 and TRBJ2-2; no firm D call. The CDR3 is made up of 13 amino acids. The V gene's germline CDR1 is SGHTA and CDR2 FQGNSA. V lost 5 bases and J lost 6, with 10 bases in between. The CDR3 bases are TGTGCCAGCAGCCCACTCCTTCCCGGGGAGCTGTTTTTT. Amino acid sequence: CASSPLLPGELFF.

This clonotype was seen many times. The gene calls are TRBV2 and TRBJ1-2; D possibly corresponds to TRBD1 (5 bases). CDR1 SNHLY and CDR2 FYNNEI come from the germline V gene. The V gene lost 4 bases and the J gene lost 4 bases, with 16 bases spanning the gap. The CDR3 loop spans 15 amino acids. The CDR3 DNA is TGTGCCAGCAGTGCCCGGGACGGAGGACCCTATGGCTACACCTTC. It yields the protein CASSARDGGPYGYTF.

The rearrangement uses TRBV7-2 and TRBJ1-1; no clear D gene. Trimming pared 5 bases from V and 6 bases from J, leaving 19 bases between. This CDR3 contains 15 residues. The germline gives CDR1 SGHTA, CDR2 FQGNSA. The CDR3 protein is CASSRSGRGVAEAFF. The CDR3 nucleotides read TGTGCCAGCAGCCGATCAGGACGCGGGGTTGCTGAAGCTTTCTTT.

Ten or more counts support this clonotype. The chain couples TRBV28 to TRBJ2-7; D may correspond to TRBD1 or TRBD2 (5 bases each). Germline V gives CDR1 MDHEN, CDR2 SYDVKM. The CDR3 extends over 14 amino acids. The V end lost 7 bases, the J end lost 5 bases, and 18 bases lay between the germline ends. CDR3 residues: CASMGVGERNEQYF. CDR3 sequence (DNA): TGTGCCAGCATGGGGGTAGGAGAGAGAAACGAGCAGTACTTC.

Note on this clonotype: Being one base from a much bigger clone, this may be a read error. J is TRBJ1-1 and V is TRBV29-1; 9 positions match TRBD1. V shed 2 bases and J 8 bases; nucleotides not matched to a gene: 6. Looked up from germline, CDR1 is SQVTM and CDR2 is ANQGSEA. CDR3 length equals 13 residues. This CDR3 reads CSVEQGTGREAFF. The DNA for the CDR3 is TGCAGCGTTGAACAGGGGACAGGGAGGGAAGCTTTCTTT.

The V call is TRBV2, the J call TRBJ2-1; D unclear. Trimming removed 9 bases from V and 1 base from J, with 13 bases in between. Germline CDR1 is SNHLY and CDR2 is FYNNEI. The CDR3 contains 14 residues. This CDR3 reads CASTSLDSYNEQFF. CDR3 nucleotide sequence: TGTGCCAGTACCAGCCTGGATTCCTACAATGAGCAGTTCTTC.

The sample holds many counts of this clonotype. The chain combines TRBV4-1 with TRBJ2-5, with TRBD1 as a possible D gene (6 bases). V lost 1 base, J lost 2 bases, and 8 bases lay in between. This CDR3 has 14 residues. Germline V gene lookup returns CDR1 MGHRA and CDR2 YSYEKL. CDR3 DNA sequence: TGCGCCAGCAGCCAAGTTACAGGGCAAGAGACCCAGTACTTC. Protein product: CASSQVTGQETQYF.

This clonotype came up a few times. The genes are TRBV18 and TRBJ1-1, with TRBD1 as a possible D gene (6 bases). The V end lost 3 bases, the J end lost 0 bases, and 11 bases lay between the germline ends. The germline CDR1 and CDR2 sequences are KGHSH and LQKENI. This CDR3 has 15 amino acids. The DNA for the CDR3 is TGTGCCAGCTCACCGTACAGGGACCTGAACACTGAAGCTTTCTTT. Protein product: CASSPYRDLNTEAFF. Full variable domain (outside the CDR3, taken from reference TRBV18 and TRBJ1-1): NAGVMQNPRHLVRRRGQEARLRCSPMKGHSHVYWYRQLPEEGLKFMVYLQKENIIDESGMPKERFSAEFPKEGPSILRIQQVVRGDSAAYFCASSPYRDLNTEAFFGQGTRLTVV.

Comments on this clonotype: A read error may explain this, as a much larger clone is one base away. The DNA for the CDR3 is TGTGCCAGCAGTTTCGGGACTAGCGGGAGTATCCACAATGAGCAGTTCTTC. Translated: CASSFGTSGSIHNEQFF. This chain connects TRBV6-5 to TRBJ2-1, with 14 bases aligning to TRBD2. The CDR3 runs to 17 residues. Germline V gives CDR1 MNHEY, CDR2 SVGAGI. J gave up 5 bases and V 4 bases, and 7 bases lay outside the gene matches.

This clonotype was counted many times. V is TRBV20-1 and J is TRBJ2-1; D call uncertain. V lost 6 bases, J lost 7 bases, and 22 bases lay in between. Germline values: CDR1 DFQATT, CDR2 SNEGSKA (reference sequence). CDR3 length equals 15 residues. CDR3 loop: CSAILTRAGLNEQFF. As DNA, the CDR3 is TGCAGTGCGATTCTTACCCGAGCAGGCTTGAATGAGCAGTTCTTC.